The 3 T cell receptor beta chains reported below all come from one sample, sequenced in a study of shared clonotypes between healthy human individuals (dated by TCRdb to about 2020). CD8 naive samples were obtained by positive selection for CCR7 among CD45RO-negative cells, yielding a CD45RA+CCR7+ population from which TemRA cells were excluded. The library was generated by the immunoSEQ multiplex PCR assay. The table was pulled from immuneACCESS by TCRdb, which kept in-frame rearrangements only. Such tables lose some clones; where checked, under half of the loss comes from unresolved V genes, and the rest has no known cause. This sample has about 2.1 million clones in its table, and 85% to 95% of those were observed once. The leading ten clones occupy around 1.8% of the sample. Sequencing was performed on naive CD8+ T cells from PBMCs. The sample's cell subset or site, from its label and the paper: CD45RA+CCR7+. All receptors derive from a man aged 18 to 30 in good health. Some clones in this sample may be carry-over from other donors' samples.

The gene calls are TRBV4-3 and TRBJ2-7, with a weak D call TRBD1 (5 bases). Per the germline V gene, CDR1 is LGHNA and CDR2 is YSLEER. The V end lost 2 bases, the J end lost 0 bases, and 14 bases lay between the germline ends. The CDR3 totals 16 residues. The CDR3 reads CASSQTARDSSYEQYF. The CDR3 region has the DNA TGCGCCAGCAGCCAAACCGCTAGAGACAGCTCCTACGAGCAGTACTTC.

The chain couples TRBV6-1 to TRBJ2-1; D ambiguous. From germline, CDR1 is MNHNS and CDR2 SASEGT. V lost 4 bases, J lost 2 bases, and 9 bases lay in between. The CDR3 sequence is 14 residues long. CDR3 nucleotides: TGTGCCAGCAGTGTGGCAGATACCTACAATGAGCAGTTCTTC. Its translation is CASSVADTYNEQFF.

DNA of the CDR3: TGTGCCAGCAGCGCGGGGGGCGGTATCAACACCGGGGAGCTGTTTTTT. Translating it yields CASSAGGGINTGELFF. The V gene is TRBV9, the J gene TRBJ2-2, with D perhaps TRBD2 (7 bases). V lost 3 bases and J 2 bases, leaving 14 bases between the germline ends. There are 16 residues in the CDR3. Germline-derived CDR1 and CDR2 are SGDLS and YYNGEE.